Presented here are 9 T cell receptor beta chains from one specimen sequenced in a study of blood T cell repertoires in COVID-19. The table came from immunoSEQ multiplex PCR; TCRdb's copy has only in-frame clones and leaves some out. Of under 300,000 clones in the sample, approximately 86% were seen once. The sequencing sample was made of peripheral blood. The origin of the receptors is a woman under 40 with acute or convalescent COVID-19.

This clone was recorded once. CDR3 region: CASSVDGLAGPETQYF. The CDR3 region has the DNA TGTGCCAGCAGCGTAGACGGACTAGCGGGCCCGGAGACCCAGTACTTC. V and J are TRBV9 and TRBJ2-5; 11 bases fit TRBD2. CDR3 length: 16 residues. CDR1 and CDR2 (germline): SGDLS, YYNGEE. The V segment lost 0 bases and the J segment 5 bases; nucleotides outside the gene matches: 6.

The CDR3 DNA reads as TGTGCCAGTAGTATCAGGGTTAGCACAGATACGCAGTATTTT. Its translation: CASSIRVSTDTQYF. The chain links TRBV19 to TRBJ2-3; the D gene is possibly TRBD1 (5 bases). Trimming pared 3 bases from V and 0 bases from J, leaving 7 bases between. Germline V gene lookup returns CDR1 LNHDA and CDR2 SQIVND (reference sequence). The CDR3 length is 14 residues.

The genes are TRBV12-5 and TRBJ2-2, with D maybe TRBD2 (6 bases). Per germline, CDR1 LGHNT and CDR2 FRNRAP. This CDR3 comprises 19 residues. V lost 3 bases, J lost 7 bases, and 27 bases lay in between. The CDR3 is CASGFRPGGGPQLGGELFF. The DNA of the CDR3 is TGTGCTAGTGGTTTCCGCCCTGGAGGAGGGCCCCAATTGGGCGGGGAGCTGTTTTTT.

The table lists this clone with a count of one. The chain recombines TRBV4-2 with TRBJ1-1; weak D call: TRBD1 (6 bases). The CDR3 covers 13 residues. CDR1 and CDR2 (germline): LGHNA, YNFKEQ. V dropped 3 bases and J dropped 6 bases, with 11 bases sitting between them. The CDR3 DNA is TGTGCCAGCAGCCAGGATTCAGGGGCTGAAGCTTTCTTT. Translated: CASSQDSGAEAFF.

This clone was seen just once. The chain recombines TRBV7-9 with TRBJ1-2; TRBD1 is a possible D gene (6 bases). Germline CDR1 is SEHNR and CDR2 is FQNEAQ (reference sequence). CDR3 length equals 16 residues. The V end was cut by 5 bases, the J end by 4 bases, with 20 bases between. The CDR3 spells CASSPAPRGAGYGYTF. CDR3 coding DNA: TGTGCCAGCAGCCCCGCTCCCAGGGGCGCAGGCTATGGCTACACCTTC.

The chain couples TRBV7-3 to TRBJ1-1; TRBD1 matches 7 bases. Germline V gene sequence: CDR1 SGHTA, CDR2 FQGTGA. This CDR3 is 13 amino acids long. The V gene end was trimmed by 0 bases and the J gene end by 8 bases; junction bases not matched to a gene: 3. CDR3 sequence reads: CASSLTGGQEAFF. Here the CDR3 DNA reads TGTGCCAGCAGCTTAACTGGGGGACAGGAAGCTTTCTTT.

The chain is built from TRBV7-9 and TRBJ2-7; 11 bases fit TRBD1. The CDR3 runs 17 residues. The germline V gene has CDR1 SEHNR and CDR2 FQNEAQ (reference sequence). V gave up 5 bases and J gave up 5 bases; unmatched junction bases: 14. CDR3 DNA sequence: TGTGCCAGCAGCAACACCCTCCGGGACAGGGGGTCCCACGAGCAGTACTTC. Its protein is CASSNTLRDRGSHEQYF.

This clone was seen a few times. The V and J genes are TRBV14 and TRBJ1-6; TRBD1 matches 8 bases. From germline, CDR1 is SGHDN and CDR2 FVKESK. V was pared by 2 bases and J by 0 bases, with 6 bases of the junction left unmatched. CDR3 length equals 18 residues. In nucleotides, the CDR3 is TGTGCCAGCAGCCAATTTGGACAGGGAAGCTCCTATAATTCACCCCTCCACTTT. Its protein is CASSQFGQGSSYNSPLHF.

The J gene is TRBJ2-3, the V gene TRBV24-1, with TRBD2 identical over 7 bases. Germline V gene lookup returns CDR1 KGHDR and CDR2 SFDVKD. Germline trimming cut 10 bases from V and 2 bases from J; bases unmatched to any gene: 5. This CDR3 has 13 residues. The CDR3 region has the DNA TGTGCCACTGCGGGAGCCCTCACAGATACGCAGTATTTT. This gives the protein CATAGALTDTQYF.